This T cell receptor (beta chain) stems from a study of T cell responses to AZD1222 COVID-19 vaccine. The CDR3 is made up of 15 amino acids. Trimming cost V 5 bases and J 6 bases; bases outside gene matches: 10. The V gene's germline CDR1 is LNHDA and CDR2 SQIVND (reference sequence). Using immunoSEQ multiplex PCR, the repertoire was profiled, and TCRdb retains in-frame clones only, with some absent. Among about 140,000 clones, 90% were seen once, and the ten largest hold around 6.3%. With regard to this clone: Its antigen is as yet unknown.

Findings of the study overall: Only after the peak T cell response were repertoires sampled. Spike-wide vaccine-associated CD4 TCRs dominated at 160-218 and 743-854.

Specimen: peripheral blood, collected 28 days after the second AZD1222 dose. The receptor comes from an adult who received the AZD1222 COVID-19 vaccine. The chain couples TRBV19 to TRBJ2-1; 7 bases fit TRBD2. CDR3 DNA sequence: TGTGCCAGTAGTCTGCTAGCGGACCCCGTCAATGAGCAGTTCTTC. Residues: CASSLLADPVNEQFF.